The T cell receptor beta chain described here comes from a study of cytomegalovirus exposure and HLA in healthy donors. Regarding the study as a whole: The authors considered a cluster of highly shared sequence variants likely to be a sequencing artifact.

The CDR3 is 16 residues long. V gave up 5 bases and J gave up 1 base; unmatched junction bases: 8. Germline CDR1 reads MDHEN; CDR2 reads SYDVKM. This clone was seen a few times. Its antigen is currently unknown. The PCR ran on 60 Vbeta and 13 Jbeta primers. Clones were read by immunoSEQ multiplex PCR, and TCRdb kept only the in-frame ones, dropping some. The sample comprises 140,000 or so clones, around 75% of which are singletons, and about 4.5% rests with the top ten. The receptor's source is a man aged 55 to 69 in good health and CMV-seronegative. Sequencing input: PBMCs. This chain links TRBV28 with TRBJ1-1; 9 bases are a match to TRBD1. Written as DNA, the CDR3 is TGTGCCAGCAGTCCGAAACAGGGGGCTGGGAACACTGAAGCTTTCTTT. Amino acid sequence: CASSPKQGAGNTEAFF.